This TCR beta chain was sequenced in a study of blood T cell repertoires in COVID-19. Across the whole study: Sites in the United States, Italy and Spain provided acute and convalescent COVID-19 samples. The cDNA or gDNA used as material had been derived from T cells, B-cell-depleted T cells, or PBMCs.

As handled by the study authors: By means of reference gene primer amplification, nucleated cell counts were estimated. Repertoires were generated with immunoSEQ multiplex PCR, while TCRdb's copy carries only in-frame clones and drops some. V and J calls and clone size are as listed in that table; D and trimming were resolved from the DNA. Of around 170,000 clones listed, around 84% are singletons. Germline V CDR1 and CDR2: WNHNN, SYGVQD (reference sequence). Trimming cost V 4 bases and J 6 bases, with 7 bases left between them. There are 13 residues in the CDR3. The chain employs TRBV10-1 and TRBJ1-6, with a possible D match to TRBD1 (5 bases). This sequence originates from a man aged 25 to 40 with active or convalescent COVID-19. Sequencing input: peripheral blood. This CDR3 reads CASSAQGNSPLHF. Written as DNA, the CDR3 is TGCGCCAGCAGTGCCCAGGGTAATTCACCCCTCCACTTT.